The 25 T cell receptor beta chains given below trace back to one sample, sequenced in a study of T cell changes during pregnancy in multiple sclerosis (dated by TCRdb to about 2019). The library was obtained by the immunoSEQ multiplex PCR assay. In TCRdb, the immuneACCESS table is reduced to in-frame sequences with V and J assigned. These tables do not hold every clone; where another copy was compared, an unresolved V gene accounts for under half, and the others remain unexplained. This sample comprises 35,000 or so clones, 92% of them detected only once. More than 0.4% of the sample goes to the ten largest clones. The sample here was CD4+ T cells from peripheral blood mononuclear cells, taken after pregnancy. These receptors originate from a female donor with multiple sclerosis, enrolled in a pregnancy study.

The J gene is TRBJ2-7, the V gene TRBV28; D ambiguous. This CDR3 comprises 15 residues. Between the trimmed V and J ends, which lost 6 bases and 2 bases, there was a span of 17 bases. Germline CDR1 is MDHEN and CDR2 is SYDVKM. CDR3 nucleotides: TGTGCCAGCAGGTTAGACGGGTTGGCTCCCTACGAGCAGTACTTC. Amino acids: CASRLDGLAPYEQYF.

This clone has just one count. The chain employs TRBV6-6 and TRBJ1-2; TRBD1 aligns across 9 bases. Germline CDR1 reads MNHNY; CDR2 reads SVGAGI (reference sequence). This CDR3 comprises 15 residues. V lost 6 bases and J lost 3; bases outside the gene matches: 8. This CDR3 is CASRNRDREYYGYTF. The DNA for the CDR3 is TGTGCCAGCAGAAATCGGGACAGGGAATACTATGGCTACACCTTC.

The V call is TRBV4-3, the J call TRBJ1-4; D is perhaps TRBD1 (6 bases). Germline CDR1 and CDR2: LGHNA and YSLEER. V lost 0 bases and J 10 bases, leaving 15 bases between the germline ends. This CDR3 is built from 15 residues. The CDR3 is CASSQDYKPTGKLFF. In DNA, the CDR3 is TGCGCCAGCAGCCAAGATTATAAACCGACAGGAAAACTGTTTTTT.

The rearrangement links TRBV7-7 to TRBJ2-7; 9 bases line up with TRBD2. V was clipped by 5 bases and J by 6 bases; unmatched bases: 11. The CDR3 is 15 residues long. The germline V gene has CDR1 SSHAT and CDR2 FNYEAQ (reference sequence). CDR3 protein: CASSPEAGGPGEQYF. CDR3 nucleotides: TGTGCCAGCAGCCCCGAGGCGGGGGGGCCGGGCGAGCAGTACTTC.

This clone showed up just once. The rearrangement joins TRBV6-6 to TRBJ2-5; D possibly corresponds to TRBD1 (5 bases). V was clipped by 0 bases and J by 3 bases, with 11 bases between them. Germline lookup yields CDR1 MNHNY and CDR2 SVGAGI (reference sequence). The CDR3 covers 15 residues. DNA for the CDR3: TGTGCCAGCAGTTACTCGACTGGGGCAGAAGAGACCCAGTACTTC. Its translation is CASSYSTGAEETQYF.

This chain connects TRBV7-9 to TRBJ1-6; 8 bases fit TRBD1. Losses at the gene ends were 3 bases for V and 12 bases for J; bases not matched to a gene: 4. CDR1 and CDR2 from the germline V gene are SEHNR and FQNEAQ (reference sequence). This CDR3 spans 13 amino acids. Written as DNA, the CDR3 is TGTGCCAGCAGCTTGGGACAGGAGGTACCCCTCCACTTT. Translated, it gives CASSLGQEVPLHF. Supplemented by reference TRBV7-9 and TRBJ1-6, the full variable domain reads DTGVSQNPRHKITKRGQNVTFRCDPISEHNRLYWYRQTLGQGPEFLTYFQNEAQLEKSRLLSDRFSAERPKGSFSTLEIQRTEQGDSAMYLCASSLGQEVPLHFGNGTRLTVT.

V and J are TRBV5-1 and TRBJ2-5; TRBD2 aligns across 10 bases. This CDR3 contains 15 residues. V trimming: 3 bases; J trimming: 1 base; junction bases outside the gene matches: 3. Germline lookup yields CDR1 SGHRS and CDR2 YFSETQ. The CDR3 protein is CASSYASGSQETQYF. The CDR3 DNA is TGCGCCAGCAGCTACGCTAGCGGGAGCCAAGAGACCCAGTACTTC.

The V call is TRBV7-9, the J call TRBJ2-3; tentative D call: TRBD2 (5 bases). The ends were cut back, 0 bases at V and 6 bases at J, with 16 bases in the middle. Germline-derived CDR1 and CDR2 are SEHNR and FQNEAQ (reference sequence). The CDR3 runs to 16 residues. The CDR3 sequence: CASSLARTGTLDTQYF. Here the CDR3 DNA reads TGTGCCAGCAGCTTAGCGCGGACTGGAACACTGGATACGCAGTATTTT.

This clone was seen once. This chain connects TRBV5-5 to TRBJ1-2, with 7 bases identical to TRBD1. The germline V gene encodes CDR1 SGHKS and CDR2 YYEKEE (reference sequence). There are 15 residues in the CDR3. V lost 0 bases to trimming and J lost 4 bases; unmatched junction nucleotides: 6. CDR3 amino acids: CASSLERGLGYGYTF. In nucleotides, the CDR3 is TGTGCCAGCAGCTTGGAAAGGGGGCTGGGCTATGGCTACACCTTC.

V usage is TRBV5-1 and J usage is TRBJ2-3; TRBD2 matches 7 bases. The CDR3 loop spans 15 amino acids. Trimming removed 1 base from V and 2 bases from J; junction bases left unmatched: 4. Germline-derived CDR1 and CDR2 are SGHRS and YFSETQ. The CDR3 region has the DNA TGCGCCAGCAGCTTGCGGGGGGTCCCCACAGATACGCAGTATTTT. This sequence encodes CASSLRGVPTDTQYF.

The CDR3: CASSLANLGLANYNEQFF. In DNA, the CDR3 is TGCGCCAGCAGCTTGGCCAACCTGGGACTAGCAAACTACAATGAGCAGTTCTTC. The rearrangement links TRBV5-1 to TRBJ2-1; 9 bases match TRBD2. From germline, CDR1 is SGHRS and CDR2 YFSETQ. V gave up 0 bases and J gave up 3 bases; unmatched junction bases: 10. CDR3 length: 18 amino acids.

This chain uses TRBV2 with TRBJ1-2; 7 nucleotides align to TRBD1. Unmatched junction bases numbered 8, after V lost 2 bases and J lost 8 bases. The CDR3 runs to 14 residues. Germline CDR1 is SNHLY and CDR2 is FYNNEI. The CDR3: CASSEKGATGGYTF. DNA of the CDR3: TGTGCCAGCAGTGAAAAGGGGGCGACGGGGGGCTACACCTTC.

The chain links TRBV6-6 to TRBJ1-6, with no clear D. CDR3 length: 16 amino acids. CDR1 MNHNY and CDR2 SVGAGI come from the germline V gene (reference sequence). Trimming left V 7 bases short and J 0 bases short, with 13 bases between. The CDR3 DNA reads TGTGCCAGCACAATTTTCCGCGCCTCCTATAATTCACCCCTCCACTTT. Its translation is CASTIFRASYNSPLHF.

This sequence joins TRBV5-4 and TRBJ1-6; 9 nucleotides line up with TRBD1. The CDR3 totals 14 residues. Germline V CDR1 and CDR2: SGHNT, YYREEE (reference sequence). The J segment lost 7 bases and the V segment lost 5 bases, leaving 4 bases of the junction unmatched. The CDR3 is CASRRQGGNSPLHF. CDR3 coding DNA: TGTGCCAGCAGACGACAGGGGGGAAATTCACCCCTCCACTTT.

The chain carries TRBV28 and TRBJ2-7; possible D gene TRBD2, 5 bases. V lost 2 bases and J lost 2, with 13 bases in between. Germline CDR1 MDHEN, CDR2 SYDVKM. The CDR3 is 15 amino acids. The CDR3 nucleotides are TGTGCCAGCAGTTTAACCGGGATGCGAACCTACGAGCAGTACTTC. It yields the protein CASSLTGMRTYEQYF.

The chain links TRBV13 to TRBJ2-7; TRBD2 is a possible D gene (5 bases). Germline loops: CDR1 PRHDT, CDR2 FYEKMQ (reference sequence). This CDR3 spans 14 amino acids. V was pared by 5 bases and J by 0 bases, with 11 bases between. The CDR3 region is CASSPRRISYEQYF. For the CDR3, the DNA is TGTGCCAGCAGCCCACGGAGGATCTCCTACGAGCAGTACTTC.

The chain joins TRBV7-8 to TRBJ2-3; 10 nucleotides line up with TRBD2. CDR3 length: 16 residues. The V and J ends lost 5 bases and 0 bases, in that order; junction bases with no gene match: 5. The germline gives CDR1 SGHVS, CDR2 FQNEAQ. The CDR3 sequence is CASSRGLAASTDTQYF. CDR3 in DNA: TGTGCCAGCAGCAGAGGACTAGCGGCTAGCACAGATACGCAGTATTTT.

The gene calls are TRBV14 and TRBJ2-1; TRBD2 matches at 9 bases. Looked up from germline, CDR1 is SGHDN and CDR2 is FVKESK. The CDR3 has 16 residues. V lost 3 bases and J lost 5; bases outside the gene matches: 8. The CDR3 protein is CASSHLRLADDNEQFF. The CDR3 bases are TGTGCCAGCAGCCATCTTCGACTAGCGGATGACAATGAGCAGTTCTTC.

The chain combines TRBV4-1 with TRBJ1-2; D call uncertain. The CDR3 runs 13 residues. Per germline, CDR1 MGHRA and CDR2 YSYEKL. With 3 bases removed from V and 3 bases from J, the gap between germline ends came to 8 bases. The CDR3: CASSHPSYYGYTF. The CDR3 bases are TGCGCCAGCAGCCACCCGAGCTACTATGGCTACACCTTC.

The V and J genes are TRBV4-1 and TRBJ2-5; 10 nucleotides match TRBD1. Germline CDR1 MGHRA, CDR2 YSYEKL. V dropped 5 bases and J dropped 5; count of bases not matched to a gene: 2. CDR3 size: 13 residues. CDR3 amino acids: CASSKGQGETQYF. The CDR3 DNA follows: TGCGCCAGCAGCAAGGGACAGGGGGAGACCCAGTACTTC.

V usage is TRBV6-5 and J usage is TRBJ2-1; a possible D gene is TRBD1 (5 bases). Germline assignment: CDR1 MNHEY and CDR2 SVGAGI. V dropped 5 bases and J dropped 8 bases, with 13 bases sitting between them. This CDR3 has 13 amino acids. Here the CDR3 DNA reads TGTGCCAGCAGTAAGCAGCCAGGGTATGAGCAGTTCTTC. This encodes CASSKQPGYEQFF.

This rearrangement joins TRBV7-9 to TRBJ2-7, with TRBD1 matching 12 bases. The CDR3 spans 15 residues. Trimming removed 0 bases from V and 7 bases from J; junction bases left unmatched: 4. Per germline, CDR1 SEHNR and CDR2 FQNEAQ (reference sequence). The CDR3 DNA reads TGTGCCAGCAGCTTAGCGGGACAGGGGGCCAGAGAGCAGTACTTC. Its protein is CASSLAGQGAREQYF. The entire variable domain, with the rest obtained from reference TRBV7-9 and TRBJ2-7, is as follows: DTGVSQNPRHKITKRGQNVTFRCDPISEHNRLYWYRQTLGQGPEFLTYFQNEAQLEKSRLLSDRFSAERPKGSFSTLEIQRTEQGDSAMYLCASSLAGQGAREQYFGPGTRLTVT.

The J gene is TRBJ2-1, the V gene TRBV7-6; 9 positions agree with TRBD2. The CDR3 has 14 residues. Unmatched junction bases numbered 2, after V lost 2 bases and J lost 6 bases. CDR1 SGHVS and CDR2 FNYEAQ come from the germline V gene. DNA for the CDR3: TGTGCCAGCAGCTTAACGCGGGAGGGCAATGAGCAGTTCTTC. Protein sequence: CASSLTREGNEQFF.

The V gene is TRBV7-8, the J gene TRBJ2-3; D perhaps matches TRBD1 (6 bases). Between the trimmed V and J ends, which lost 4 bases and 6 bases, there was a span of 8 bases. The germline V gene has CDR1 SGHVS and CDR2 FQNEAQ. The CDR3 contains 12 residues. The DNA of the CDR3 is TGTGCCAGCAGCTGGACAGCGGATACGCAGTATTTT. Translating gives CASSWTADTQYF.

The chain uses TRBV7-9 and TRBJ2-3; 8 bases align to TRBD2. CDR3 size: 15 residues. J was trimmed by 8 bases and V by 3 bases; bases with no gene match: 10. Germline CDR1 and CDR2: SEHNR and FQNEAQ (reference sequence). CDR3 sequence: CASSFSLAGAGTQYF. CDR3 nucleotide sequence: TGTGCCAGCAGCTTCTCGCTAGCGGGCGCGGGTACGCAGTATTTT. Looking up the rest from reference TRBV7-9 and TRBJ2-3 gives the full variable domain: DTGVSQNPRHKITKRGQNVTFRCDPISEHNRLYWYRQTLGQGPEFLTYFQNEAQLEKSRLLSDRFSAERPKGSFSTLEIQRTEQGDSAMYLCASSFSLAGAGTQYFGPGTRLTVL.